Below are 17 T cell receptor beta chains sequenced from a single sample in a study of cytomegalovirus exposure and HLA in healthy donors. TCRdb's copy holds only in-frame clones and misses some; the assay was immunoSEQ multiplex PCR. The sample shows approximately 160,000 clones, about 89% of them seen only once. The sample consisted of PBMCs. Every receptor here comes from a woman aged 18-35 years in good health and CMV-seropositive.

CDR3 DNA: TGTGCCAGCAGCGGGGAGAGTATGAACACTGAAGCTTTCTTT. It encodes CASSGESMNTEAFF. The chain uses TRBV5-5 and TRBJ1-1; D remains unclear. Trimming left V 4 bases short and J 0 bases short, with 10 bases between. The length of the CDR3 is 14 residues. Per the germline V gene, CDR1 is SGHKS and CDR2 is YYEKEE (reference sequence).

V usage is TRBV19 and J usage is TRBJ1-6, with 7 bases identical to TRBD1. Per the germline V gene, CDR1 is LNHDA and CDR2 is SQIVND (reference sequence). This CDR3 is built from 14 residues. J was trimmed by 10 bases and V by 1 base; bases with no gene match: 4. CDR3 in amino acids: CASSIGQGRSPLHF. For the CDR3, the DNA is TGTGCCAGTAGTATAGGACAGGGACGCTCACCCCTCCACTTT.

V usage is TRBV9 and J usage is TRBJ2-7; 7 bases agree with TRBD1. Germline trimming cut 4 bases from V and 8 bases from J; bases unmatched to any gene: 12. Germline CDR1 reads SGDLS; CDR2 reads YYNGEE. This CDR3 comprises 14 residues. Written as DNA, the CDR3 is TGTGCCAGCAGCCCGCGGACAGGACGTACGCAGCAGTACTTC. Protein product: CASSPRTGRTQQYF.

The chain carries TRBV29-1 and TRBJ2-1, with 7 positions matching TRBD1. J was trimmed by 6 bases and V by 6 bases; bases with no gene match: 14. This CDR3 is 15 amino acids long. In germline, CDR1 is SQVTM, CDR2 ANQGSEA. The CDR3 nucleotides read TGCAGCGTCCACTCGACCGGGACAGCTTTCAATGAGCAGTTCTTC. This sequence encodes CSVHSTGTAFNEQFF.

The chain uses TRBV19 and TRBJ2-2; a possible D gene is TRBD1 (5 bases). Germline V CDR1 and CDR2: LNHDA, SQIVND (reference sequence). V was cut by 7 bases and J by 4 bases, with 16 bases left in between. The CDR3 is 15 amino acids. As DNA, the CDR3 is TGTGCCAGTACAGGGATTGGGGCCCTCACCGGGGAGCTGTTTTTT. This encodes CASTGIGALTGELFF.

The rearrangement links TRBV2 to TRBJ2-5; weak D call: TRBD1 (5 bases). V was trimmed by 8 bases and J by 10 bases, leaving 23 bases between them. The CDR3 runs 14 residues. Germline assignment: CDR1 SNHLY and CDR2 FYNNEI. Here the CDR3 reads CASRRLQAPSGQYF. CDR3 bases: TGTGCCAGCCGCCGCTTACAGGCTCCGAGTGGCCAGTACTTC. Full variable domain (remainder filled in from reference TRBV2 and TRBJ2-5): EPEVTQTPSHQVTQMGQEVILRCVPISNHLYFYWYRQILGQKVEFLVSFYNNEISEKSEIFDDQFSVERPDGSNFTLKIRSTKLEDSAMYFCASRRLQAPSGQYFGPGTRLLVL.

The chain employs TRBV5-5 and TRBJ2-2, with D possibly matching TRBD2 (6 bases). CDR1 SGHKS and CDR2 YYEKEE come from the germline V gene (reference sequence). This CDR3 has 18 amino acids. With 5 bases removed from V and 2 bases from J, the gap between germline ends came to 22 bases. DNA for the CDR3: TGTGCCAGCAGTTCTACTCTTACCGGGACTCTAAACACCGGGGAGCTGTTTTTT. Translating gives CASSSTLTGTLNTGELFF.

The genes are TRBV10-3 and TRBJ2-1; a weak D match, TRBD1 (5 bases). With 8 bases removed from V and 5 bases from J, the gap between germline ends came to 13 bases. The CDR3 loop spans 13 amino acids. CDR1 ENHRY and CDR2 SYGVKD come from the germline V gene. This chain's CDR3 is CAIGAGLNNEQFF. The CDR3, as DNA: TGTGCCATCGGGGCAGGGTTAAACAATGAGCAGTTCTTC.

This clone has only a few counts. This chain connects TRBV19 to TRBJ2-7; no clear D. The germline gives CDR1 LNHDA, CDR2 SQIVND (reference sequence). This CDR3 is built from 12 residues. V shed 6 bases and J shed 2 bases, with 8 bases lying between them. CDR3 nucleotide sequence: TGTGCCAGTAGAAACAGCCCCTACGAGCAGTACTTC. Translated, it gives CASRNSPYEQYF.

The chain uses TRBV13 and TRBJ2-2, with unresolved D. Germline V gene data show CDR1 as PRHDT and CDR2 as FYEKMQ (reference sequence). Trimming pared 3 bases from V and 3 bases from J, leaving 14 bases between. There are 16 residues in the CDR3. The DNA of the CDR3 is TGTGCCAGCAGCTTGTGGGTGAGCGCGGACACCGGGGAGCTGTTTTTT. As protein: CASSLWVSADTGELFF.

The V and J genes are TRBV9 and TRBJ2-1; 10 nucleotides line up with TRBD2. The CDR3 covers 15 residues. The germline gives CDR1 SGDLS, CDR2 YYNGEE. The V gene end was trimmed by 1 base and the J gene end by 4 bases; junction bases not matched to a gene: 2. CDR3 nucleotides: TGTGCCAGCAGCGTAACTAGCGGGGTTTACAATGAGCAGTTCTTC. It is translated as CASSVTSGVYNEQFF.

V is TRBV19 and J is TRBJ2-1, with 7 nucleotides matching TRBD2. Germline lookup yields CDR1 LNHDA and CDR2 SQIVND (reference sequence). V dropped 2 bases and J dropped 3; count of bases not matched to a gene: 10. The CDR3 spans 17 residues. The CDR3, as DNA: TGTGCCAGTAGTATACTCGGGGCTAGCGGAATCTACAATGAGCAGTTCTTC. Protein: CASSILGASGIYNEQFF.

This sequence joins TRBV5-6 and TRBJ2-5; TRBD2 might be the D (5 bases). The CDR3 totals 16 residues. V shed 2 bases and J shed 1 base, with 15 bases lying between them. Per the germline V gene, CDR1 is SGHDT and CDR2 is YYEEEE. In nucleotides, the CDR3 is TGTGCCAGCAGCTTTGGACTCGGAAACCCCCAAGAGACCCAGTACTTC. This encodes CASSFGLGNPQETQYF.

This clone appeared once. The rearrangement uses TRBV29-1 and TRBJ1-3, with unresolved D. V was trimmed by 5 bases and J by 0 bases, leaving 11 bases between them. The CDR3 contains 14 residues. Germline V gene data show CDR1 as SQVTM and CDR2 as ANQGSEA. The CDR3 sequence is CSVFDNLSGNTIYF. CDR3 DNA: TGCAGCGTTTTCGACAACCTCTCTGGAAACACCATATATTTT.

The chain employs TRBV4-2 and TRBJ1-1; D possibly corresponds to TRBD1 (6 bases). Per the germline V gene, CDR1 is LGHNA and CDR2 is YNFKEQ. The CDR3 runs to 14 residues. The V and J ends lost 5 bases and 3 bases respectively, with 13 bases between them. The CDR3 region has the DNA TGTGCCAGCAGCAATTTACAGGGTGACACTGAAGCTTTCTTT. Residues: CASSNLQGDTEAFF.

The CDR3 region has the DNA TGCGCCAGCCTTTCTTCCGGGACAGCAAACACCGGGGAGCTGTTTTTT. Its translation: CASLSSGTANTGELFF. This chain connects TRBV5-1 to TRBJ2-2; 7 nucleotides line up with TRBD1. Germline trimming cut 7 bases from V and 2 bases from J; bases unmatched to any gene: 11. Germline V gene lookup returns CDR1 SGHRS and CDR2 YFSETQ. The CDR3 runs 16 residues.

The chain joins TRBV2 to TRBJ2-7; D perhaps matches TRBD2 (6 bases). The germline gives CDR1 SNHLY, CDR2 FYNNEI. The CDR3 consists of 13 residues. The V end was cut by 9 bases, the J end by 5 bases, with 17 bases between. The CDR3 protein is CARRRGNRDEQYF. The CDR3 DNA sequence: TGTGCCAGAAGGAGGGGAAATCGGGACGAGCAGTACTTC.